These 17 T cell receptor beta chains share one sample of origin, sequenced in a study of shared clonotypes between healthy human individuals. The assay was immunoSEQ multiplex PCR, and TCRdb's table has in-frame clones only and misses some. The sample contains around 1.4 million clones, 98% of which appear only once. The sample was naive CD4+ T cells sorted from blood. Subset meaning: CD45RA+ positively selected. The source of these receptors is a man in his thirties or forties in good health.

CDR3 amino acids: CASSLGGDTGELFF. In nucleotides, the CDR3 is TGTGCCAGCAGCTTAGGCGGGGACACCGGGGAGCTGTTTTTT. The chain combines TRBV7-6 with TRBJ2-2; the D gene is possibly TRBD2 (6 bases). Germline CDR1 and CDR2: SGHVS and FNYEAQ. The CDR3 contains 14 residues. The V end lost 1 base, the J end lost 3 bases, and 6 bases lay between the germline ends. The full variable domain, completed using reference TRBV7-6 and TRBJ2-2, is GAGVSQSPRYKVTKRGQDVALRCDPISGHVSLYWYRQALGQGPEFLTYFNYEAQQDKSGLPNDRFSAERPEGSISTLTIQRTEQRDSAMYRCASSLGGDTGELFFGEGSRLTVL.

The rearrangement links TRBV9 to TRBJ2-3; 8 nucleotides agree with TRBD2. V lost 0 bases, J lost 2 bases, and 14 bases stayed unmatched. Germline V CDR1 and CDR2: SGDLS, YYNGEE. The CDR3 totals 19 residues. The CDR3 sequence: CASSVAPQTAGATTDTQYF. The CDR3 region has the DNA TGTGCCAGCAGCGTAGCCCCCCAGACAGCGGGAGCGACCACAGATACGCAGTATTTT.

The rearrangement uses TRBV10-2 and TRBJ2-3; 11 bases match TRBD2. Germline V lookup: CDR1 WSHSY, CDR2 SAAADI. After removal of 5 bases from V and 1 base from J, the junction contained 5 bases not matched to a gene. The length of the CDR3 is 16 residues. Written as DNA, the CDR3 is TGCGCCAGCAGTTTCTTTAGCGGGAGGGGCACAGATACGCAGTATTTT. Translated, it gives CASSFFSGRGTDTQYF.

The chain uses TRBV30 and TRBJ2-5; possibly TRBD1 or TRBD2 for D (5 bases each). Trimming took 1 base from V and 5 from J, leaving 11 bases between them. This CDR3 comprises 13 residues. The germline V gene has CDR1 GTSNPN and CDR2 SVGIG (reference sequence). The CDR3 nucleotides read TGTGCCTGGAGTGCCGGGGCCTGTGAGACCCAGTACTTC. The encoded protein is CAWSAGACETQYF. Variable domain in full (rest from reference TRBV30 and TRBJ2-5): SQTIHQWPATLVQPVGSPLSLECTVEGTSNPNLYWYRQAAGRGLQLLFYSVGIGQISSEVPQNLSASRPQDRQFILSSKKLLLSDSGFYLCAWSAGACETQYFGPGTRLLVL.

The V and J genes are TRBV28 and TRBJ1-2, with 9 positions matching TRBD1. V trimming: 8 bases; J trimming: 5 bases; junction bases outside the gene matches: 9. The germline V gene encodes CDR1 MDHEN and CDR2 SYDVKM. The CDR3 loop spans 14 amino acids. CDR3: CASATNRGRYGYTF. CDR3 in DNA: TGTGCCAGCGCAACAAACAGGGGGCGTTATGGCTACACCTTC.

The chain has TRBV5-1 and TRBJ2-1; 16 bases agree with TRBD2. The CDR3 consists of 19 residues. The germline V gene has CDR1 SGHRS and CDR2 YFSETQ. V lost 6 bases to trimming and J lost 6 bases; unmatched junction nucleotides: 15. The CDR3 nucleotides are TGCGCCAGCACCCATAAGGCGGGACTAGCGGGAGGGGTTTTCAATGAGCAGTTCTTC. It is translated as CASTHKAGLAGGVFNEQFF.

The gene calls are TRBV9 and TRBJ1-3; weak D call: TRBD1 (5 bases). CDR3 length equals 13 residues. Trimming stripped 7 bases from V and 8 bases from J, with 16 bases between. Germline CDR1 and CDR2: SGDLS and YYNGEE. The CDR3 DNA follows: TGTGCCAGCGCAAAGACAGCGTTGGACACCATATATTTT. As protein: CASAKTALDTIYF.

As regards this clone: At one of its ends the junction is not consistent with the germline gene, which may arise from a read error. The CDR3 is CASSYGQRNEETQYF. The CDR3 DNA is TGTGCTAGCAGCTATGGACAGAGAAACGAAGAGACCCAGTACTTC. The chain combines TRBV7-7 with TRBJ2-5; maybe TRBD1 (6 bases). CDR1 and CDR2 from the germline V gene are SSHAT and FNYEAQ (reference sequence). The CDR3 contains 15 residues.

The chain combines TRBV18 with TRBJ2-5; possibly TRBD1 for D (6 bases). The CDR3 consists of 15 residues. Germline V gives CDR1 KGHSH, CDR2 LQKENI. Between the trimmed V and J ends, which lost 1 base and 3 bases, there was a span of 12 bases. The chain's CDR3 is CASSPRSDREETQYF. CDR3 DNA sequence: TGTGCCAGCTCACCACGCTCGGACAGAGAAGAGACCCAGTACTTC.

V is TRBV13 and J is TRBJ2-6; tentative D call: TRBD1 (5 bases). This CDR3 comprises 16 residues. Germline CDR1 PRHDT, CDR2 FYEKMQ (reference sequence). V shed 4 bases and J shed 1 base, with 11 bases lying between them. The CDR3 loop reads CASSSVPGSGANVLTF. CDR3 DNA: TGTGCCAGCAGCTCGGTCCCAGGGTCTGGGGCCAACGTCCTGACTTTC.

The chain carries TRBV19 and TRBJ1-5; D call uncertain. Germline V gene data show CDR1 as LNHDA and CDR2 as SQIVND (reference sequence). V dropped 7 bases and J dropped 0 bases, with 10 bases sitting between them. The CDR3 totals 14 residues. CDR3 loop: CASMGGISNQPQHF. For the CDR3, the DNA is TGTGCCAGTATGGGCGGGATTAGCAATCAGCCCCAGCATTTT. Full variable domain (missing parts from reference TRBV19 and TRBJ1-5): DGGITQSPKYLFRKEGQNVTLSCEQNLNHDAMYWYRQDPGQGLRLIYYSQIVNDFQKGDIAEGYSVSREKKESFPLTVTSAQKNPTAFYLCASMGGISNQPQHFGDGTRLSIL.

DNA of the CDR3: TGTGCCAGCTCACCGATGCCAGATACGCAGTATTTT. Translating it yields CASSPMPDTQYF. The V gene is TRBV18, the J gene TRBJ2-3; D is ambiguous. This CDR3 is 12 amino acids long. Germline V gene data show CDR1 as KGHSH and CDR2 as LQKENI. The V and J ends lost 3 bases and 4 bases respectively, with 5 bases between them.

The chain joins TRBV9 to TRBJ2-1, with 8 bases that match TRBD2. V shed 0 bases and J 9 bases; nucleotides not matched to a gene: 8. Per the germline V gene, CDR1 is SGDLS and CDR2 is YYNGEE. The CDR3 spans 15 residues. CDR3 in amino acids: CASSVGAGETTEQFF. CDR3 nucleotide sequence: TGTGCCAGCAGCGTAGGAGCGGGAGAGACCACTGAGCAGTTCTTC. The full variable domain, with the rest looked up from reference TRBV9 and TRBJ2-1, is DSGVTQTPKHLITATGQRVTLRCSPRSGDLSVYWYQQSLDQGLQFLIQYYNGEERAKGNILERFSAQQFPDLHSELNLSSLELGDSALYFCASSVGAGETTEQFFGPGTRLTVL.

The chain carries TRBV18 and TRBJ2-1, with 7 bases aligning to TRBD2. V lost 1 base and J lost 3; bases outside the gene matches: 6. Germline CDR1 KGHSH, CDR2 LQKENI. The CDR3 runs to 16 residues. Here the CDR3 DNA reads TGTGCCAGCTCACCACTGGGGGGGTGGGACTACAATGAGCAGTTCTTC. Translated: CASSPLGGWDYNEQFF.

This clone was counted a single time. The chain employs TRBV18 and TRBJ2-3; D possibly corresponds to TRBD2 (5 bases). This CDR3 spans 14 amino acids. The ends were cut back, 2 bases at V and 6 bases at J, with 12 bases in the middle. Germline CDR1 is KGHSH and CDR2 is LQKENI. The CDR3 DNA reads as TGTGCCAGCTCACCATTACACGGGGAGGATACGCAGTATTTT. This translates into CASSPLHGEDTQYF.

The chain is built from TRBV18 and TRBJ2-7; 8 nucleotides align to TRBD2. J was trimmed by 6 bases and V by 2 bases; bases with no gene match: 12. Germline lookup yields CDR1 KGHSH and CDR2 LQKENI. This CDR3 is 16 amino acids long. The CDR3 is CASSPKRESLGGEQYF. CDR3 in DNA: TGTGCCAGCTCACCAAAGCGGGAGTCCCTTGGTGGCGAGCAGTACTTC. Looking up the rest from reference TRBV18 and TRBJ2-7 gives the full variable domain: NAGVMQNPRHLVRRRGQEARLRCSPMKGHSHVYWYRQLPEEGLKFMVYLQKENIIDESGMPKERFSAEFPKEGPSILRIQQVVRGDSAAYFCASSPKRESLGGEQYFGPGTRLTVT.

This chain uses TRBV5-1 with TRBJ1-2; 9 bases agree with TRBD1. Per the germline V gene, CDR1 is SGHRS and CDR2 is YFSETQ. After removal of 0 bases from V and 5 bases from J, the junction contained 8 bases not matched to a gene. The length of the CDR3 is 16 residues. CDR3 amino acids: CASSLASPGQGYGYTF. The CDR3 DNA sequence: TGCGCCAGCAGCTTGGCCTCCCCGGGACAGGGATATGGCTACACCTTC.